This T cell receptor beta chain was recovered during a study of shared clonotypes between healthy human individuals. Overall study context: The study drew on a couple of women and three men aged 18 to 49 as donors.

Concerning this clone: At one end, the junction sequence differs from germline, possibly due to a read error.

The authors distributed each subset's genomic DNA evenly over several immunoSEQ plates. TCRdb's copy holds only in-frame clones and misses some; the assay was immunoSEQ multiplex PCR. The table has more than 450,000 clones, 75% to 85% seen once. The CDR3 runs 14 residues. CDR1 is SGHRS and CDR2 is YFSETQ in the germline V gene. The receptor was isolated from a woman aged 40 to 50 in good health. Some clones in this sample may be carry-over from other donors' samples. Sequencing was performed on PBMCs. The J gene is TRBJ2-5, the V gene TRBV5-1, with 7 bases lining up with TRBD2. CDR3 residues: CASTLGGSDETQYF. DNA of the CDR3: TGCGCCAGCACCTTGGGGGGGAGCGATGAGACCCAGTACTTC. Filled out from reference TRBV5-1 and TRBJ2-5, the complete variable domain reads KAGVTQTPRYLIKTRGQQVTLSCSPISGHRSVSWYQQTPGQGLQFLFEYFSETQRNKGNFPGRFSGRQFSNSRSEMNVSTLELGDSALYLCASTLGGSDETQYFGPGTRLLVL.